Each of the 26 T cell receptor beta chains below was sequenced from the same sample in a study of blood T cell repertoires in COVID-19. The table came from immunoSEQ multiplex PCR; TCRdb's copy has only in-frame clones and leaves some out. The data show around 140,000 clones, with 70% to 90% seen just once and roughly 2.5% held by the top ten. Specimen: peripheral blood. These receptors were taken from a human donor with acute or convalescent COVID-19. The donor label of this sample is uncertain.

This clone was observed once. This chain uses TRBV6-5 with TRBJ2-3; 13 bases fit TRBD2. V was clipped by 6 bases and J by 10 bases; unmatched bases: 7. In germline, CDR1 is MNHEY, CDR2 SVGAGI. The CDR3 spans 14 residues. As DNA, the CDR3 is TGTGCCAGCAGGCCCGGACTAGCGGGGGAGGCGCAGTATTTT. Protein sequence: CASRPGLAGEAQYF.

The chain links TRBV7-2 to TRBJ1-2, with D unresolved. V lost 5 bases and J 3 bases, leaving 16 bases between the germline ends. There are 15 residues in the CDR3. Germline CDR1 SGHTA, CDR2 FQGNSA. The CDR3 reads CASSTRIREHYGYTF. The CDR3 DNA is TGTGCCAGCAGCACCCGGATACGGGAGCACTATGGCTACACCTTC. The variable domain in full, with the rest retrieved from reference TRBV7-2 and TRBJ1-2, is GAGVSQSPSNKVTEKGKDVELRCDPISGHTALYWYRQSLGQGLEFLIYFQGNSAPDKSGLPSDRFSAERTGGSVSTLTIQRTQQEDSAVYLCASSTRIREHYGYTFGSGTRLTVV.

On this clone itself: This sample includes further DNA sequences coding for the same CDR3. CDR3 DNA: TGCGCCAGCAGCTTACAGGGGGCGGACTATGGCTACACCTTC. It yields the protein CASSLQGADYGYTF. The genes are TRBV5-1 and TRBJ1-2; 9 bases fit TRBD1. The germline V gene has CDR1 SGHRS and CDR2 YFSETQ. This CDR3 contains 14 residues. J gave up 3 bases and V 2 bases, and 2 bases lay outside the gene matches.

The CDR3 coding sequence is TGCGCCAGCAGCCCCGAGGTGGATAGCGGGAGAGGGCAGTATTTT. Encoded protein: CASSPEVDSGRGQYF. V gene TRBV5-1 combines with J gene TRBJ2-3, with 9 positions matching TRBD2. Germline assignment: CDR1 SGHRS and CDR2 YFSETQ. J lost 11 bases, V lost 4 bases, and 14 bases had no gene match. The CDR3 totals 15 residues.

The chain joins TRBV7-9 to TRBJ1-1; no clear D. V lost 7 bases, J lost 1 base, and 7 bases lay in between. CDR1 is SEHNR, CDR2 FQNEAQ, per germline (reference sequence). This CDR3 is 12 amino acids long. The CDR3 nucleotides are TGTGCCAGCACCCTTCCGAACACTGAAGCTTTCTTT. Translation: CASTLPNTEAFF.

The rearrangement links TRBV2 to TRBJ2-2; 9 bases map to TRBD1. The germline V gene has CDR1 SNHLY and CDR2 FYNNEI. This CDR3 is 15 amino acids long. V was clipped by 10 bases and J by 5 bases; unmatched bases: 11. This chain's CDR3 is CATFGTGRITGELFF. In DNA form, the CDR3 reads TGTGCCACATTCGGGACAGGGAGAATTACCGGGGAGCTGTTTTTT.

The V gene is TRBV2, the J gene TRBJ2-1, with 11 bases lining up with TRBD2. V was pared by 3 bases and J by 9 bases, with 7 bases of the junction left unmatched. Looked up from germline, CDR1 is SNHLY and CDR2 is FYNNEI. This CDR3 has 15 amino acids. The CDR3 nucleotides read TGTGCCAGCAGTGAGGTGGTTCTAGCGGGAGGTGAGCAGTTCTTC. The encoded protein is CASSEVVLAGGEQFF. The complete variable domain, with remaining parts taken from reference TRBV2 and TRBJ2-1, reads EPEVTQTPSHQVTQMGQEVILRCVPISNHLYFYWYRQILGQKVEFLVSFYNNEISEKSEIFDDQFSVERPDGSNFTLKIRSTKLEDSAMYFCASSEVVLAGGEQFFGPGTRLTVL.

J is TRBJ1-5 and V is TRBV19; 8 bases fit TRBD1. The junction had 5 bases not matched to a gene; V was cut back by 7 bases and J by 3 bases. This CDR3 spans 14 amino acids. Germline V CDR1 and CDR2: LNHDA, SQIVND (reference sequence). CDR3 DNA: TGTGCCAGTACCCCGGACAGGGCCAATCAGCCCCAGCATTTT. Its protein is CASTPDRANQPQHF.

This sequence joins TRBV2 and TRBJ2-2, with D possibly TRBD1 on 6 matching bases. This CDR3 spans 13 amino acids. With 5 bases removed from V and 5 bases from J, the gap between germline ends came to 9 bases. The germline V gene encodes CDR1 SNHLY and CDR2 FYNNEI. The CDR3 loop reads CASSFQGTGELFF. The CDR3 region has the DNA TGTGCCAGCAGTTTTCAGGGGACCGGGGAGCTGTTTTTT.

The chain has TRBV7-9 and TRBJ1-5, with a tentative D call TRBD1 (6 bases). CDR1 and CDR2 (germline): SEHNR, FQNEAQ (reference sequence). V gave up 1 base and J gave up 4 bases, with 14 bases separating them. This CDR3 contains 16 residues. In DNA form, the CDR3 reads TGTGCCAGCAGCTTAGGGGCTACAGGGATAAATCAGCCCCAGCATTTT. Translated, it gives CASSLGATGINQPQHF.

Comments on this clone: Compared with germline, one end of the junction differs, possibly owing to a read error. This chain connects TRBV7-7 to TRBJ2-3; D is unresolved. The CDR3 sequence is 13 residues long. CDR1 and CDR2 from the germline V gene are SSHAT and FNYEAQ (reference sequence). In nucleotides, the CDR3 is TGTGCTAGCAGCTCCGGAGTCACAGATACGCAGTATTTT. This codes for CASSSGVTDTQYF.

There are a few counts of this clone. The chain recombines TRBV6-6 with TRBJ2-7; 8 bases match TRBD2. CDR1 and CDR2 from the germline V gene are MNHNY and SVGAGI (reference sequence). The CDR3 covers 14 residues. J lost 4 bases, V lost 8 bases, and 10 bases had no gene match. The CDR3 spells CASRDSGVRYEQYV. Written as DNA, the CDR3 is TGTGCCAGCCGAGATAGCGGGGTTCGATACGAGCAGTACGTC.

The chain recombines TRBV11-2 with TRBJ1-1; D is unresolved. Germline V gene sequence: CDR1 SGHAT, CDR2 FQNNGV. Deletions cut 1 base from V and 4 bases from J, with 16 bases between. The CDR3 is 16 residues long. This chain's CDR3 is CASSLGLLRSATEAFF. The DNA for the CDR3 is TGTGCCAGCAGCTTAGGGCTACTCAGGTCGGCCACTGAAGCTTTCTTT. The complete variable domain, with remaining parts taken from reference TRBV11-2 and TRBJ1-1, reads EAGVAQSPRYKIIEKRQSVAFWCNPISGHATLYWYQQILGQGPKLLIQFQNNGVVDDSQLPKDRFSAERLKGVDSTLKIQPAKLEDSAVYLCASSLGLLRSATEAFFGQGTRLTVV.

The chain couples TRBV6-5 to TRBJ2-2; maybe TRBD2 (7 bases). CDR3 length: 15 residues. Between the trimmed V and J ends, which lost 5 bases and 10 bases, there was a span of 20 bases. The germline gives CDR1 MNHEY, CDR2 SVGAGI. Written as DNA, the CDR3 is TGTGCCAGCAGTCCTTTAGGGGGGGGTATTTCGGAGCTGTTTTTT. Its protein is CASSPLGGGISELFF.

Concerning this clone itself: The same CDR3 also results from other DNA sequences found in this sample. This chain uses TRBV9 with TRBJ1-2; 8 positions agree with TRBD1. The J segment lost 8 bases and the V segment lost 0 bases, leaving 3 bases of the junction unmatched. The CDR3 length is 13 residues. CDR1 is SGDLS, CDR2 YYNGEE, per germline. Here the CDR3 reads CASSVDRGLGYTF. The CDR3, as DNA: TGTGCCAGCAGCGTAGACAGGGGGTTAGGCTACACCTTC.

The rearrangement uses TRBV14 and TRBJ1-3, with unresolved D. Trimming pared 1 base from V and 0 bases from J, leaving 16 bases between. Germline V lookup: CDR1 SGHDN, CDR2 FVKESK. The CDR3 totals 18 residues. DNA of the CDR3: TGTGCCAGCAGCCAAGCCCAACACTATACCCTCTCTGGAAACACCATATATTTT. This translates into CASSQAQHYTLSGNTIYF.

The rearrangement links TRBV10-3 to TRBJ2-3, with TRBD1 matching over 8 bases. This CDR3 comprises 16 residues. V lost 2 bases and J lost 0; bases outside the gene matches: 4. CDR1 is ENHRY and CDR2 is SYGVKD in the germline V gene. CDR3 coding DNA: TGTGCCATCAGTGAGACTGGACAGGGAAGCACAGATACGCAGTATTTT. Protein sequence: CAISETGQGSTDTQYF.

The chain carries TRBV5-1 and TRBJ1-2; the D is unclear. CDR1 and CDR2 (germline): SGHRS, YFSETQ. The CDR3 loop spans 15 amino acids. The V and J ends lost 0 bases and 5 bases respectively, with 14 bases between them. CDR3 sequence: CASSLALTQEYGYTF. DNA for the CDR3: TGCGCCAGCAGCTTGGCTCTGACCCAGGAATATGGCTACACCTTC.

This clone was seen a single time. The chain links TRBV20-1 to TRBJ2-3, with D perhaps TRBD2 (6 bases). CDR3 length equals 11 residues. Germline CDR1 is DFQATT and CDR2 is SNEGSKA (reference sequence). Trimming pared 6 bases from V and 6 bases from J, leaving 10 bases between. The CDR3 nucleotides read TGCAGTGCGCAACTAGCTGATACGCAGTATTTT. It is translated as CSAQLADTQYF.

J is TRBJ1-2 and V is TRBV19; a possible D gene is TRBD1 (6 bases). The CDR3 consists of 15 residues. Germline lookup yields CDR1 LNHDA and CDR2 SQIVND (reference sequence). The germline V and J ends were trimmed by 3 bases and 4 bases, with 15 bases remaining between them. CDR3 DNA: TGTGCCAGTAGTATGCGGACAGAGGGGAGCTATGGCTACACCTTC. Translating gives CASSMRTEGSYGYTF.

On this clone itself: This sample includes further DNA sequences coding for the same CDR3. V usage is TRBV5-8 and J usage is TRBJ2-5, with D unresolved. V lost 0 bases and J lost 2, with 5 bases in between. The CDR3 is made up of 13 amino acids. CDR1 and CDR2 from the germline V gene are SGHTS and YDEGEE. The CDR3 region has the DNA TGTGCCAGCAGCTTGGGGCAGCAAGAGACCCAGTACTTC. Translation: CASSLGQQETQYF.

The CDR3 DNA sequence: TGTGCCTGGAGTTCAGCTGACAGGTGGTCTCAGCCCCAGCATTTT. It specifies CAWSSADRWSQPQHF. This chain uses TRBV30 with TRBJ1-5; the D gene is possibly TRBD1 (6 bases). Trimming stripped 2 bases from V and 6 bases from J, with 17 bases between. Germline assignment: CDR1 GTSNPN and CDR2 SVGIG (reference sequence). This CDR3 comprises 15 residues.

The chain recombines TRBV18 with TRBJ2-7, with D uncertain. CDR3 size: 13 residues. The germline CDR1 and CDR2 sequences are KGHSH and LQKENI. V lost 5 bases and J lost 3, with 11 bases in between. The CDR3 loop is CASSFDLRYEQYF. Written as DNA, the CDR3 is TGTGCCAGCTCATTTGATCTACGCTACGAGCAGTACTTC.

The chain carries TRBV9 and TRBJ2-3, with 9 bases matching TRBD2. V was clipped by 0 bases and J by 3 bases; unmatched bases: 5. CDR3 size: 16 residues. Germline V gene sequence: CDR1 SGDLS, CDR2 YYNGEE. The CDR3, as DNA: TGTGCCAGCAGCGTAGAGGGCGGGGGGGATACAGATACGCAGTATTTT. It encodes CASSVEGGGDTDTQYF.

This clone was counted only a few times. DNA of the CDR3: TGTGCCAGCTCGGGACAGGATAGCAATCAGCCCCAGCATTTT. Translated: CASSGQDSNQPQHF. The chain combines TRBV18 with TRBJ1-5; the match to TRBD1 covers 8 bases. The CDR3 runs to 14 residues. With V trimmed by 6 bases and J by 0 bases, 1 base remained unmatched. Germline V gives CDR1 KGHSH, CDR2 LQKENI.

The gene calls are TRBV6-6 and TRBJ2-1; 10 bases line up with TRBD2. CDR3 length: 15 residues. V shed 7 bases and J 5 bases; nucleotides not matched to a gene: 8. In germline, CDR1 is MNHNY, CDR2 SVGAGI (reference sequence). CDR3 sequence reads: CASNDGLAVNNEQFF. CDR3 coding DNA: TGTGCCAGCAATGATGGACTAGCGGTAAACAATGAGCAGTTCTTC.